Listed below are T cell receptor beta chains from one sample, sequenced in a study of T cells after posttransplantation cyclophosphamide. TCRdb keeps only in-frame clones here, not all; method: immunoSEQ multiplex PCR. The sample comprises about 6,800 clones, 85% to 95% of which are singletons, and 4% to 5.5% rests with the top ten. The sequences come from CD8+ T cells sorted from blood, collected after allogeneic stem cell transplant with posttransplant cyclophosphamide. The receptors derive from a male patient aged 55-69 years who received an allogeneic stem cell transplant from a related donor and was CMV-positive. Some T cells may arise from the graft donor. CDR3s include the opening cysteine and the closing phenylalanine or tryptophan.

len: 17; v_gene: TRBV4-3; CDR3aa: CASSQDSRGTPTDTQYF
len: 15; v_gene: TRBV25-1; CDR3aa: CASQPAGRYQETQYF
len: 16; v_gene: TRBV6-5; CDR3aa: CASSYIQGAAGTEAFF
len: 16; v_gene: TRBV15; CDR3aa: CATSRDRGQLTGELFF
len: 16; v_gene: TRBV4-2; CDR3aa: CASSQDPGANTGELFF
len: 13; v_gene: TRBV5-6; CDR3aa: CASRPTGTYGYTF
len: 12; v_gene: TRBV11-3; CDR3aa: CASSSTRNTQYF
len: 16; v_gene: TRBV27; CDR3aa: CASSLIGTSATDTQYF
len: 15; v_gene: TRBV27; CDR3aa: CASSLSRGYQETQYF
len: 12; v_gene: TRBV5-6; CDR3aa: CASSSNTGELFF
len: 13; v_gene: TRBV9; CDR3aa: CASSAGGHTEAFF
len: 13; v_gene: TRBV19; CDR3aa: CASSIGGGTEAFF
len: 12; v_gene: TRBV19; CDR3aa: CASRQGNQPQHF
len: 15; v_gene: TRBV13; CDR3aa: CASSPGLAGGNEQFF
len: 16; v_gene: TRBV9; CDR3aa: CASSHGREAMNTEAFF
len: 14; v_gene: TRBV4-3; CDR3aa: CASSQGSGSYEQYF
len: 14; v_gene: TRBV2; CDR3aa: CASSENSNQETQYF
len: 11; v_gene: TRBV7-6; CDR3aa: CASSSQETQYF
len: 14; v_gene: TRBV6-5; CDR3aa: CASKPGQRNTEAFF
len: 15; v_gene: TRBV7-2; CDR3aa: CASSFGGFVRDTQYF
len: 15; v_gene: TRBV6-1; CDR3aa: CASSEISTSPYEQYF
len: 15; v_gene: TRBV9; CDR3aa: CASSVGQGSNQPQHF
len: 17; v_gene: TRBV7-3; CDR3aa: CASSLWPPGQGSYEQYF
len: 19; v_gene: TRBV27; CDR3aa: CASSLSRPPSATSTDTQYF
len: 14; v_gene: TRBV2; CDR3aa: CASGQGPVTDTQYF
len: 15; v_gene: TRBV9; CDR3aa: CASSVEGTSGDEQFF
len: 14; v_gene: TRBV5-4; CDR3aa: CASSRRGDGETQYF
len: 16; v_gene: TRBV5-4; CDR3aa: CASSLANTGPGDGYTF
len: 15; v_gene: TRBV5-8; CDR3aa: CASSFGLGPNSPLHF
len: 16; v_gene: TRBV2; CDR3aa: CASKRGTGIMNTEAFF
len: 14; v_gene: TRBV7-8; CDR3aa: CASSGQIFNQPQHF
len: 18; v_gene: TRBV5-8; CDR3aa: CASSRRRAEVMGRNEQFF
len: 15; v_gene: TRBV4-3; CDR3aa: CASSQGTGGISPLHF
len: 12; v_gene: TRBV6-5; CDR3aa: CASSDGNQPQHF
len: 14; v_gene: TRBV2; CDR3aa: CASRTSGSQETQYF
len: 16; v_gene: TRBV7-9; CDR3aa: CASSSWQGATKNIQYF
len: 14; v_gene: TRBV27; CDR3aa: CASSFAGVNTEAFF
len: 14; v_gene: TRBV27; CDR3aa: CASSLVPGSTEAFF
len: 16; v_gene: TRBV7-6; CDR3aa: CASSSSPGGASDTQYF
len: 14; v_gene: TRBV5-1; CDR3aa: CASSGRQGDNEQFF
len: 19; v_gene: TRBV15; CDR3aa: CATSRGPLGQGANTGELFF
len: 16; v_gene: TRBV7-9; CDR3aa: CASSQDRDSHYNEQFF
len: 14; v_gene: TRBV6-6; CDR3aa: CASSQGQGRQPQHF
len: 15; v_gene: TRBV7-9; CDR3aa: CASSFGLDFGNTIYF
len: 14; v_gene: TRBV27; CDR3aa: CASNSGAVTDTQYF
len: 17; v_gene: TRBV28; CDR3aa: CASSLEIAGPGTDTQYF
len: 15; v_gene: TRBV14; CDR3aa: CASSQDQGLNGEQYF
len: 15; v_gene: TRBV19; CDR3aa: CASSPGQGLAETQYF
len: 15; v_gene: TRBV13; CDR3aa: CASSLRQGRVHEQYF
len: 16; v_gene: TRBV6-6; CDR3aa: CASSLGLAHTPYEQYF
len: 13; v_gene: TRBV2; CDR3aa: CASSEKGGQPQHF
len: 16; v_gene: TRBV4-3; CDR3aa: CASSQDVGRGGYEQYF
len: 14; v_gene: TRBV4-1; CDR3aa: CASSLGTSGTEAFF
len: 13; v_gene: TRBV5-1; CDR3aa: CASSLGGVGEQYF
len: 13; v_gene: TRBV27; CDR3aa: CASSRQGGSEQYF
len: 14; v_gene: TRBV29-1; CDR3aa: CSVEGSSGANVLTF